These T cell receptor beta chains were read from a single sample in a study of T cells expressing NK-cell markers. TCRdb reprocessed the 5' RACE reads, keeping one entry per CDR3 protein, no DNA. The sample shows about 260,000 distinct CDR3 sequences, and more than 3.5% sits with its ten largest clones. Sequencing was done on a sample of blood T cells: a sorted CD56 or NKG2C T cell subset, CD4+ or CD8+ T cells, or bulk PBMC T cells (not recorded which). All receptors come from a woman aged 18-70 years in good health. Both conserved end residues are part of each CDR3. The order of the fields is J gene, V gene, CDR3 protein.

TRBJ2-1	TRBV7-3	CASSLTSGRENEQFF
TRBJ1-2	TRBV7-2	CASSLGYLGHGYTF
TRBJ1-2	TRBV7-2	CASSRQGLGYTF
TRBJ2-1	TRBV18	CASSPGAVNEQFF
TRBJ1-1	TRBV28	CASSTPAGRGAFF
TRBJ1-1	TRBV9	CASSVVGGARTEAFF
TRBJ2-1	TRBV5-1	CASSSPAGGEQFF
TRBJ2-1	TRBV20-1	CSAGGTQYNEQFF
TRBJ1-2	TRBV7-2	CASSLSAGQGLNYGYTF
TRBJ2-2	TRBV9	CASSTLFREGANTGELFF
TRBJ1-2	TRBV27	CASSLRAGWNYGYTF
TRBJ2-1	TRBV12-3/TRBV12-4	CASSSGLNGNEQFF
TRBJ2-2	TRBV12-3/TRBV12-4	CASRQGARTGELFF